The 23 T cell receptor beta chains below were found in one sample sequenced in a study of T cell responses to AZD1222 COVID-19 vaccine. This table comes from immunoSEQ multiplex PCR, and its TCRdb copy is limited to in-frame clones, with some not included. Here the sample spans some 130,000 clones, roughly 90% being singletons. The sequences come from peripheral blood, collected on day 0 of AZD1222 vaccination. Source of these receptors: an adult in good health.

Concerning this clone: The junction departs from germline at one end; a sequencing error may be responsible. The chain carries TRBV5-6 and TRBJ1-3, with D uncertain. In germline, CDR1 is SGHDT, CDR2 YYEEEE. The CDR3 has 14 residues. The CDR3 DNA reads as TGTGCCAGCAGCTTTGTCTTCTCTGAAAACACCATATATTTT. The encoded protein is CASSFVFSENTIYF.

This sequence joins TRBV6-5 and TRBJ1-5; 7 bases agree with TRBD1. Germline loops: CDR1 MNHEY, CDR2 SVGAGI. This CDR3 region has 15 residues. The V gene end was trimmed by 5 bases and the J gene end by 2 bases; junction bases not matched to a gene: 6. CDR3 sequence reads: CASSLRTGGNQPQHF. The CDR3 DNA reads as TGTGCCAGCAGTCTGAGGACAGGCGGCAATCAGCCCCAGCATTTT.

V is TRBV19 and J is TRBJ2-7; possibly TRBD1 for D (6 bases). Trimming pared 6 bases from V and 7 bases from J, leaving 10 bases between. This CDR3 comprises 11 residues. Per the germline V gene, CDR1 is LNHDA and CDR2 is SQIVND (reference sequence). The CDR3 here is CASSYRVEQYF. The CDR3 region has the DNA TGTGCCAGTAGCTACAGGGTTGAGCAGTACTTC.

This chain joins TRBV28 and TRBJ1-1, with 11 bases aligning to TRBD1. Germline-derived CDR1 and CDR2 are MDHEN and SYDVKM. The CDR3 is made up of 16 amino acids. V was clipped by 6 bases and J by 4 bases; unmatched bases: 10. DNA for the CDR3: TGTGCCAGCAGGGCAGCCGGGACAGGGGGTATCACTGAAGCTTTCTTT. Encoded protein: CASRAAGTGGITEAFF. The full variable domain, in which reference TRBV28 and TRBJ1-1 provide the parts outside the CDR3, is DVKVTQSSRYLVKRTGEKVFLECVQDMDHENMFWYRQDPGLGLRLIYFSYDVKMKEKGDIPEGYSVSREKKERFSLILESASTNQTSMYLCASRAAGTGGITEAFFGQGTRLTVV.

The chain is built from TRBV9 and TRBJ1-6; D is possibly TRBD1 (5 bases). The germline CDR1 and CDR2 sequences are SGDLS and YYNGEE. The ends were cut back, 4 bases at V and 7 bases at J, with 12 bases in the middle. This CDR3 spans 14 amino acids. The CDR3 spells CASSPRQGNSPLHF. The CDR3 nucleotides are TGTGCCAGCAGCCCCCGTCAGGGCAATTCACCCCTCCACTTT.

The V gene is TRBV5-1, the J gene TRBJ2-1; no clear D gene. The V gene's germline CDR1 is SGHRS and CDR2 YFSETQ. The germline V and J ends were trimmed by 5 bases and 2 bases, with 20 bases remaining between them. The CDR3 sequence is 17 residues long. CDR3 sequence reads: CASSPGHLGKTYNEQFF. The CDR3 region has the DNA TGCGCCAGCAGTCCCGGGCACTTGGGTAAAACCTACAATGAGCAGTTCTTC.

The V and J genes are TRBV7-3 and TRBJ2-3; no clear D gene. CDR1 is SGHTA, CDR2 FQGTGA, per germline. The CDR3 length is 14 residues. V lost 3 bases and J 2 bases, leaving 9 bases between the germline ends. CDR3 nucleotides: TGTGCCAGCAGCTTGGGTACTTCCACAGATACGCAGTATTTT. Translated: CASSLGTSTDTQYF.

The rearrangement links TRBV29-1 to TRBJ2-7, with D unclear. The V end was cut by 7 bases, the J end by 0 bases, with 16 bases between. Germline CDR1 SQVTM, CDR2 ANQGSEA. The length of the CDR3 is 14 residues. The CDR3, as DNA: TGCAGCGCTCGGGCAGACCTCAGCTCCTACGAGCAGTACTTC. Amino acids: CSARADLSSYEQYF.

The J gene is TRBJ2-7, the V gene TRBV5-1, with D possibly matching TRBD1 (6 bases). Trimming removed 7 bases at V and 5 bases at J, with 13 bases between. The CDR3 length is 12 residues. From germline, CDR1 is SGHRS and CDR2 YFSETQ. CDR3 residues: CASSYWTDEQYF. The CDR3 DNA is TGCGCCAGCTCATATTGGACAGACGAGCAGTACTTC. Based on the CDR3 plus reference TRBV5-1 and TRBJ2-7, the full variable domain is KAGVTQTPRYLIKTRGQQVTLSCSPISGHRSVSWYQQTPGQGLQFLFEYFSETQRNKGNFPGRFSGRQFSNSRSEMNVSTLELGDSALYLCASSYWTDEQYFGPGTRLTVT.

The gene calls are TRBV12-5 and TRBJ1-5, with D maybe TRBD1 (6 bases). The CDR3 is 14 residues long. The germline V gene encodes CDR1 LGHNT and CDR2 FRNRAP. V shed 6 bases and J shed 7 bases, with 16 bases lying between them. For the CDR3, the DNA is TGTGCTAGTGGCCGGAACAGGGATTTACAGCCCCAGCATTTT. This gives the protein CASGRNRDLQPQHF. The full variable domain, its missing parts supplied by reference TRBV12-5 and TRBJ1-5, is DARVTQTPRHKVTEMGQEVTMRCQPILGHNTVFWYRQTMMQGLELLAYFRNRAPLDDSGMPKDRFSAEMPDATLATLKIQPSEPRDSAVYFCASGRNRDLQPQHFGDGTRLSIL.

This clone was observed a handful of times. Other DNA variants within this sample encode the same CDR3. J is TRBJ2-2 and V is TRBV18, with D unresolved. The CDR3 runs to 12 residues. Germline assignment: CDR1 KGHSH and CDR2 LQKENI. Trimming took 3 bases from V and 5 from J, leaving 4 bases between them. CDR3: CASSPLTGELFF. The CDR3, as DNA: TGTGCCAGCTCACCGTTGACCGGGGAGCTGTTTTTT.

The gene calls are TRBV5-4 and TRBJ2-3; D not resolved. The CDR3 sequence is 13 residues long. Germline V CDR1 and CDR2: SGHNT, YYREEE (reference sequence). V was cut by 5 bases and J by 5 bases, with 12 bases left in between. Here the CDR3 reads CASRMESIDTQYF. As DNA, the CDR3 is TGTGCCAGCAGAATGGAGTCTATAGATACGCAGTATTTT.

V is TRBV20-1 and J is TRBJ2-5; D is unresolved. The CDR3 is 11 residues long. The germline gives CDR1 DFQATT, CDR2 SNEGSKA (reference sequence). V lost 4 bases and J lost 4, with 7 bases in between. The CDR3 DNA reads as TGCAGTGCTAAGGGATCAGAGACCCAGTACTTC. It translates to CSAKGSETQYF.

The rearrangement uses TRBV3-1 (or the pseudogene TRBV3-2) and TRBJ2-5; no firm D call. This CDR3 has 12 residues. V was pared by 4 bases and J by 7 bases, with 10 bases between. The germline gives CDR1 LGHDT, CDR2 YNNKEL (reference sequence). The CDR3 loop reads CASSPRWGTQYF. CDR3 nucleotide sequence: TGTGCCAGCAGCCCACGGTGGGGGACCCAGTACTTC.

This clone was counted a single time. The chain couples TRBV28 to TRBJ2-3; the D call may be TRBD1 or TRBD2 (5 bases each). Deletions cut 4 bases from V and 0 bases from J, with 11 bases between. The CDR3 sequence is 15 residues long. The germline gives CDR1 MDHEN, CDR2 SYDVKM. CDR3: CASSSRDGSTDTQYF. The CDR3 DNA reads as TGTGCCAGCAGTTCCAGGGACGGGAGCACAGATACGCAGTATTTT.

The gene calls are TRBV11-2 and TRBJ1-3; possibly TRBD1 for D (5 bases). The germline CDR1 and CDR2 sequences are SGHAT and FQNNGV. Trimming took 4 bases from V and 0 from J, leaving 13 bases between them. The CDR3 spans 16 residues. The CDR3 is CASSYLQAVSGNTIYF. The CDR3 bases are TGTGCCAGCAGCTATTTACAGGCGGTCTCTGGAAACACCATATATTTT.

This chain joins TRBV2 and TRBJ2-1; 9 bases are shared with TRBD2. V trimming: 2 bases; J trimming: 2 bases; junction bases outside the gene matches: 4. Germline V lookup: CDR1 SNHLY, CDR2 FYNNEI. The CDR3 is 16 residues long. CDR3 amino acids: CASSEQLAGTYNEQFF. CDR3 bases: TGTGCCAGCAGTGAACAACTAGCGGGTACCTACAATGAGCAGTTCTTC.

The chain uses TRBV10-1 and TRBJ2-3; 8 bases fit TRBD2. This CDR3 has 14 residues. Germline V CDR1 and CDR2: WNHNN, SYGVQD (reference sequence). V was clipped by 10 bases and J by 7 bases; unmatched bases: 13. The DNA for the CDR3 is TGCGCCATCTCGTCGGGGGGGACCATGAATACGCAGTATTTT. Translating it yields CAISSGGTMNTQYF.

V gene TRBV7-3 combines with J gene TRBJ2-2; TRBD2 matches 8 bases. CDR3 length: 15 residues. From germline, CDR1 is SGHTA and CDR2 FQGTGA. V was pared by 4 bases and J by 2 bases, with 3 bases of the junction left unmatched. This CDR3 reads CASSSGLGNTGELFF. The CDR3 DNA reads as TGTGCCAGCAGCTCGGGACTAGGTAACACCGGGGAGCTGTTTTTT.

With regard to this clone: The same CDR3 arises from other DNA sequences in this sample as well. This rearrangement joins TRBV5-1 to TRBJ2-3, with D possibly TRBD2 on 5 matching bases. From germline, CDR1 is SGHRS and CDR2 YFSETQ. This CDR3 region has 16 residues. V was clipped by 0 bases and J by 0 bases, with 11 bases between them. CDR3 sequence (DNA): TGCGCCAGCAGCTTGGGGCTAGCCTCTAGCACAGATACGCAGTATTTT. Its translation is CASSLGLASSTDTQYF. Full variable domain (missing parts from reference TRBV5-1 and TRBJ2-3): KAGVTQTPRYLIKTRGQQVTLSCSPISGHRSVSWYQQTPGQGLQFLFEYFSETQRNKGNFPGRFSGRQFSNSRSEMNVSTLELGDSALYLCASSLGLASSTDTQYFGPGTRLTVL.

The chain uses TRBV24-1 and TRBJ2-5; possibly TRBD2 for D (5 bases). Per germline, CDR1 KGHDR and CDR2 SFDVKD. This CDR3 is 13 amino acids long. V lost 9 bases, J lost 2 bases, and 12 bases lay in between. The CDR3 here is CATGSVTQETQYF. The CDR3 coding sequence is TGTGCCACCGGGAGTGTGACTCAAGAGACCCAGTACTTC.

The chain joins TRBV5-1 to TRBJ2-1; 8 nucleotides match TRBD1. The CDR3 contains 15 residues. The V segment lost 3 bases and the J segment 7 bases; nucleotides outside the gene matches: 9. Germline V lookup: CDR1 SGHRS, CDR2 YFSETQ. CDR3 amino acids: CASSWIPGQENEQFF. CDR3 bases: TGCGCCAGCAGCTGGATCCCGGGACAGGAAAATGAGCAGTTCTTC.

V usage is TRBV6-5 and J usage is TRBJ1-1, with 7 bases aligning to TRBD1. This CDR3 spans 12 amino acids. With V trimmed by 6 bases and J by 5 bases, 3 bases remained unmatched. Looked up from germline, CDR1 is MNHEY and CDR2 is SVGAGI. The CDR3 sequence: CASRQGGTEAFF. DNA of the CDR3: TGTGCCAGCAGGCAGGGGGGTACTGAAGCTTTCTTT.